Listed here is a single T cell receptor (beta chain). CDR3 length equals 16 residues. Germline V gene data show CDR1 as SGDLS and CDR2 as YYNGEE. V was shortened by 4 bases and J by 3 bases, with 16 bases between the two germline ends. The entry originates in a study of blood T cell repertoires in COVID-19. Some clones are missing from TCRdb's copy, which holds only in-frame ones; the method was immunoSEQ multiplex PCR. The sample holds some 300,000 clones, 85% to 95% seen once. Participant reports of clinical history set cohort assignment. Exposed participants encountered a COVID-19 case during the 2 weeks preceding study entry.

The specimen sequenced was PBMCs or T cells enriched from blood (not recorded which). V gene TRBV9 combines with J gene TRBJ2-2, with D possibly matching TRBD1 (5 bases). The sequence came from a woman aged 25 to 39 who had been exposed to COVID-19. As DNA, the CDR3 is TGTGCCAGCAGCTCCTACGGAAGGGGCGACACCGGGGAGCTGTTTTTT. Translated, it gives CASSSYGRGDTGELFF.